This T cell receptor beta chain was documented in a study of cytomegalovirus exposure and HLA in healthy donors. Turning to the study itself: A prior study identified over 100 million unique TCR beta sequences from some 180 million T cells.

A multiplex PCR was run with 60 Vbeta primers and 13 Jbeta primers. The assay was immunoSEQ multiplex PCR, and TCRdb's table has in-frame clones only and misses some. The data show about 190,000 clones, roughly 80% seen once. Broader study findings: Researchers counted some 150 TCR beta chains as cytomegalovirus-associated. Later analysis reportedly placed an Asian-associated ancestry cluster below the roughly 680-donor mean in N-insertions. The majority of CMV-associated TCR beta chains were reported as apparently HLA-restricted in a later analysis.

This clone was seen just once. Antigen unknown. The CDR3 is 14 amino acids. V was shortened by 3 bases and J by 3 bases, with 12 bases between the two germline ends. CDR1 SGHDT and CDR2 YYEEEE come from the germline V gene. This rearrangement joins TRBV5-6 to TRBJ2-5; no firm D call. The source material was PBMCs. This sequence was found in a woman in her 30s in good health and CMV-seropositive. The CDR3, as DNA: TGTGCCAGCAGCTCCTGGGCCCCGAAAGAGACCCAGTACTTC. It yields the protein CASSSWAPKETQYF.